These T cell receptor beta chains were read from a single sample in a study of T cells after yellow fever vaccination. TCRdb recomputed calls from the 5' RACE reads with MiXCR, one row per CDR3 protein. This sample has over 300,000 distinct CDR3 sequences, with approximately 4% found just once. Sample: PBMCs, taken 5 days after the yellow fever booster vaccination. All receptors derive from a man aged 18 to 29 who received the YFV17D yellow fever vaccine. Both conserved end residues are part of each CDR3. The D gene is left open where the match is weak. Rows may omit the clone size; those that give it use once, few, many or a size class.

v_gene	d_gene	len	j_gene	abundance	CDR3aa	CDR3nt
TRBV28	-	14	TRBJ1-1	many	CASSLGSMNTEAFF	TGTGCCAGCAGTTTGGGCAGTATGAACACTGAAGCTTTCTTT
TRBV20-1	-	14	TRBJ1-2	few	CSAKPPGRNMGYTF	TGCAGTGCAAAGCCCCCGGGACGGAATATGGGCTACACCTTC
TRBV20-1	TRBD2	17	TRBJ2-1	-	CSARDSQRGTSYNEQFF	TGCAGTGCTAGAGATTCCCAGCGGGGAACCTCCTACAATGAGCAGTTCTTC
TRBV5-1	TRBD1	16	TRBJ2-5	-	CASSLEQGAWQETQYF	TGCGCCAGCAGCTTGGAACAGGGGGCTTGGCAAGAGACCCAGTACTTC
TRBV27	TRBD1	17	TRBJ2-7	-	CAISTPGTGGPLYEQYF	TGTGCCATCAGTACCCCTGGTACAGGGGGTCCTCTTTACGAGCAGTACTTC
TRBV7-2	-	15	TRBJ2-6	few	CASSPDYSGANVLTF	TGTGCCAGCAGCCCAGACTACTCTGGGGCCAACGTCCTGACTTTC
TRBV29-1	-	14	TRBJ1-6	-	CSVKGSTPNSPLHF	TGCAGCGTTAAGGGTTCCACTCCTAATTCACCCCTCCACTTT
TRBV28	-	12	TRBJ1-1	-	CASSRSFTEAFF	TGTGCCAGCAGCCGCTCCTTCACTGAAGCTTTCTTT
TRBV3-1	TRBD1	15	TRBJ2-2	many	CASSHSDRSAGELFF	TGTGCCAGCAGCCACTCGGACAGGAGTGCCGGGGAGCTGTTTTTT
TRBV4-3	-	17	TRBJ2-2	-	CASSPKGRGSNTGELFF	TGCGCCAGCAGCCCGAAAGGAAGGGGCTCTAACACCGGGGAGCTGTTTTTT
TRBV6-5	-	18	TRBJ2-7	many	CASSYSYGVSVGSYEQYF	TGTGCCAGCAGTTACTCTTATGGGGTTAGTGTCGGGTCCTACGAGCAGTACTTC
TRBV4-3	-	15	TRBJ2-7	few	CASSQENPPLYEQYF	TGCGCCAGCAGCCAAGAGAACCCTCCACTCTACGAGCAGTACTTC
TRBV7-2	TRBD1	15	TRBJ2-7	many	CASSFSGTGTYEQYF	TGTGCCAGCAGCTTTTCCGGGACAGGGACTTACGAGCAGTACTTC
TRBV4-3	-	13	TRBJ1-1	few	CASSQEVGIKAFF	TGCGCCAGCAGCCAGGAGGTTGGGATTAAAGCTTTCTTT
TRBV7-3	-	11	TRBJ1-1	many	CASSSGAEAFF	TGTGCCAGCAGCTCAGGGGCAGAAGCTTTCTTT
TRBV4-3	TRBD1	16	TRBJ2-7	few	CASSERARDRNYEQYF	TGCGCCAGCAGCGAGCGAGCCCGGGACAGAAACTACGAGCAGTACTTC
TRBV5-4	-	14	TRBJ1-1	few	CASSPSGGFTEAFF	TGTGCCAGCAGCCCCAGCGGTGGCTTCACTGAAGCTTTCTTT
TRBV29-1	TRBD1	14	TRBJ1-1	many	CSAYGGQGLTEAFF	TGCAGCGCATATGGTGGACAGGGTTTGACTGAAGCTTTCTTT
TRBV7-6	-	16	TRBJ1-2	few	CASSQYSGTANYGYTF	TGTGCCAGCAGTCAATACTCGGGGACGGCTAACTATGGCTACACCTTC
TRBV20-1	TRBD2	17	TRBJ2-7	few	CSARGVTSGGAAFEQYF	TGCAGTGCTAGAGGTGTGACTAGCGGGGGGGCCGCCTTCGAGCAGTACTTC
TRBV4-2	TRBD1	15	TRBJ1-2	many	CASSQAGTGGYGYTF	TGTGCCAGCAGCCAAGCCGGGACAGGGGGATATGGCTACACCTTC
TRBV5-1	-	14	TRBJ2-1	many	CASSLEPRYNEQFF	TGCGCCAGCAGCTTGGAACCTAGGTACAATGAGCAGTTCTTC
TRBV19	TRBD1	16	TRBJ1-5	few	CASWDRGSPESQPQHF	TGTGCCAGTTGGGACAGGGGGTCCCCCGAGAGTCAGCCCCAGCATTTT
TRBV4-3	-	12	TRBJ2-2	many	CASSQVGGELFF	TGTGCCAGCAGCCAAGTCGGGGGGGAGCTGTTTTTT
TRBV20-1	TRBD1	20	TRBJ1-4	many	CSAREKPGQGPLARYEKLFF	TGCAGTGCTAGAGAAAAACCGGGACAGGGTCCCCTGGCGCGTTATGAAAAACTGTTTTTT
TRBV20-1	TRBD2	11	TRBJ2-3	-	CSGGAPDTQYF	TGCAGCGGGGGGGCACCAGATACGCAGTATTTT
TRBV15	-	16	TRBJ1-4	many	CATSRDRGPGGEKLFF	TGTGCCACCAGCAGAGATAGGGGACCTGGGGGAGAAAAACTGTTTTTT
TRBV11-2	TRBD1	16	TRBJ2-1	many	CASSQHRDSGYNEQFF	TGTGCCAGCAGCCAACACCGGGACAGCGGATACAATGAGCAGTTCTTC
TRBV12-3/TRBV12-4	-	14	TRBJ1-1	-	CASSPVGSNTEAFF	TGTGCCAGCAGTCCCGTGGGCTCGAACACTGAAGCTTTCTTT
TRBV5-1	-	13	TRBJ1-6	many	CASSLDTDSPLHF	TGCGCCAGCAGCTTGGATACAGATTCACCCCTCCACTTT
TRBV7-2	TRBD1	15	TRBJ1-3	-	CASRATGGSGNTIYF	TGTGCCAGCAGGGCCACAGGGGGCTCTGGAAACACCATATATTTT
TRBV6-1	TRBD1	14	TRBJ1-2	many	CASSGSRTGDGYTF	TGTGCCAGCAGTGGCTCTCGGACAGGAGACGGCTACACCTTC
TRBV5-1	-	15	TRBJ1-1	many	CASSYPGRMNTEAFF	TGCGCCAGCAGCTATCCGGGTCGCATGAACACTGAAGCTTTCTTT
TRBV11-1	TRBD2	16	TRBJ2-1	few	CASSLIRRGAYNEQFF	TGTGCCAGCAGCTTAATACGGCGGGGGGCGTACAATGAGCAGTTCTTC
TRBV11-2	TRBD2	15	TRBJ2-5	few	CASSLDTSGGMAQYF	TGTGCCAGCAGCTTAGATACTAGCGGGGGGATGGCCCAGTACTTC
TRBV7-9	-	14	TRBJ2-2	many	CASSLRGLTGELFF	TGTGCCAGCAGCTTAAGGGGTCTCACCGGGGAGCTGTTTTTT
TRBV4-2	-	16	TRBJ2-4	many	CASSPASGGSKNIQYF	TGTGCCAGCAGCCCCGCTTCTGGGGGGTCCAAAAACATTCAGTACTTC
TRBV6-2/TRBV6-3	TRBD1	15	TRBJ1-6	few	CASRSRDRENSPLHF	TGTGCCAGCAGATCCCGGGACAGGGAGAATTCACCCCTCCACTTT
TRBV7-2	-	14	TRBJ2-5	many	CASSQGGAQETQYF	TGTGCCAGCAGCCAGGGGGGGGCCCAAGAGACCCAGTACTTC
TRBV13	TRBD2	16	TRBJ2-4	-	CASSLAGGDVRNIQYF	TGTGCCAGCAGCTTAGCCGGGGGGGACGTGAGAAACATTCAGTACTTC
TRBV7-2	-	15	TRBJ2-1	many	CASSLGAQSYNEQFF	TGTGCCAGCAGCTTGGGGGCTCAATCCTACAATGAGCAGTTCTTC
TRBV4-3	-	15	TRBJ1-2	-	CASSQDVPGNYGYTF	TGCGCCAGCAGCCAAGATGTCCCGGGAAACTATGGCTACACCTTC
TRBV7-2	-	14	TRBJ1-2	many	CASSSEQTDYGYTF	TGTGCCAGCAGCTCCGAACAGACGGACTATGGCTACACCTTC
TRBV28	-	12	TRBJ1-2	-	CASGSENYGYTF	TGTGCCAGCGGATCAGAGAACTATGGCTACACCTTC
TRBV30	-	14	TRBJ1-6	few	CAWSGGLFYSPLHF	TGTGCCTGGAGTGGGGGGCTTTTTTATTCACCCCTCCACTTT
TRBV5-1	-	15	TRBJ1-5	-	CASSPMGGVHQPQHF	TGCGCCAGCAGCCCGATGGGGGGGGTGCATCAGCCCCAGCATTTT
TRBV3-1	-	16	TRBJ2-6	few	CASSQDMETGANVLTF	TGTGCCAGCAGCCAAGATATGGAGACTGGGGCCAACGTCCTGACTTTC
TRBV5-1	-	14	TRBJ2-2	many	CASSLVGKTGELFF	TGCGCCAGCAGCTTGGTGGGAAAAACCGGGGAGCTGTTTTTT
TRBV20-1	TRBD1	14	TRBJ2-4	many	CSAPDRGSKNIQYF	TGCAGTGCTCCTGACAGGGGAAGCAAAAACATTCAGTACTTC
TRBV7-2	TRBD2	15	TRBJ2-1	many	CASSLGGGTYNEQFF	TGTGCCAGCAGCTTAGGCGGGGGTACATACAATGAGCAGTTCTTC
TRBV7-3	-	17	TRBJ1-1	-	CASSLSQLREMNTEAFF	TGTGCCAGCAGTTTAAGCCAACTCAGGGAAATGAACACTGAAGCTTTCTTT
TRBV24-1	-	13	TRBJ2-1	-	CATSDFAADEQFF	TGTGCCACCAGTGATTTCGCGGCGGATGAGCAGTTCTTC
TRBV25-1	-	13	TRBJ1-2	few	CASSDWEDYGYTF	TGTGCCAGCAGTGATTGGGAAGATTATGGCTACACCTTC